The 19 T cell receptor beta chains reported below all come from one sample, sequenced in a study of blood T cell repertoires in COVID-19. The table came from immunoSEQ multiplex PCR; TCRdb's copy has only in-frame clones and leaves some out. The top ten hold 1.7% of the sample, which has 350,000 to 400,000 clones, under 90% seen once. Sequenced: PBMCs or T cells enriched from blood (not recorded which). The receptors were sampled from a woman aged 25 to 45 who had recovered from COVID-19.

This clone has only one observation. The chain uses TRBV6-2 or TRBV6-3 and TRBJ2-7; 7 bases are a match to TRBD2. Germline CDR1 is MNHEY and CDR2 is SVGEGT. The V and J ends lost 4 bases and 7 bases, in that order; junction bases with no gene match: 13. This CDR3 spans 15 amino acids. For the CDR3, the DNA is TGTGCCAGCAGTTTCACCCCGGGGTCAGCGGGGGAGCAGTACTTC. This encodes CASSFTPGSAGEQYF.

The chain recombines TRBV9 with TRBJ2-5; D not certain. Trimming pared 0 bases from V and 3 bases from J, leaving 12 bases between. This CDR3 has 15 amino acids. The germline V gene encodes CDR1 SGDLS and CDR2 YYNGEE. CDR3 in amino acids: CASSVGADKKETQYF. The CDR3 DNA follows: TGTGCCAGCAGCGTAGGGGCAGACAAAAAAGAGACCCAGTACTTC.

Written as DNA, the CDR3 is TGCGCCAGCAGCTTTGACAGTAAGAACACTGAAGCTTTCTTT. It yields the protein CASSFDSKNTEAFF. This rearrangement joins TRBV5-1 to TRBJ1-1; a possible D gene is TRBD1 (5 bases). V dropped 2 bases and J dropped 1 base, with 9 bases sitting between them. The CDR3 covers 14 residues. CDR1 and CDR2 (germline): SGHRS, YFSETQ.

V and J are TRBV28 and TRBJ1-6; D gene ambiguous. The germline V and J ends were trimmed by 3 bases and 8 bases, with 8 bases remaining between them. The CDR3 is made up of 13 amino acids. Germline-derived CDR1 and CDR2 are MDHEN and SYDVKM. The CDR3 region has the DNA TGTGCCAGCAGTTTTCTTCGAGATTCACCCCTCCACTTT. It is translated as CASSFLRDSPLHF. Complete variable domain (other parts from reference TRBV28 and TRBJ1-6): DVKVTQSSRYLVKRTGEKVFLECVQDMDHENMFWYRQDPGLGLRLIYFSYDVKMKEKGDIPEGYSVSREKKERFSLILESASTNQTSMYLCASSFLRDSPLHFGNGTRLTVT.

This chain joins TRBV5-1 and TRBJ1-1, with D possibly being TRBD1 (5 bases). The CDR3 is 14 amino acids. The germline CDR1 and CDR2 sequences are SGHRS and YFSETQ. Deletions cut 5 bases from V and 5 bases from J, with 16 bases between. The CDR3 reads CASRPLGGDTEAFF. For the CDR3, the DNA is TGCGCCAGCAGGCCCCTGGGAGGGGATACTGAAGCTTTCTTT.

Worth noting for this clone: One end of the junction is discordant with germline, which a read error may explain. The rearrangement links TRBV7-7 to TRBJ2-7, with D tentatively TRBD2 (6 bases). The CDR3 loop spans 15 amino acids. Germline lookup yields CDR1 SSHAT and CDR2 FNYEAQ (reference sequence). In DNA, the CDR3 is TGTGCTAGCAGCTTAGGTCGGGGGACGACCTACGAGCAGTACTTC. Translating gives CASSLGRGTTYEQYF.

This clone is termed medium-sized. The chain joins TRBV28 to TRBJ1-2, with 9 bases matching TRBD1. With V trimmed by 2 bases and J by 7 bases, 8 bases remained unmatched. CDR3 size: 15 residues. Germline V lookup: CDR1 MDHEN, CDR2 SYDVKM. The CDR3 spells CASSLTGTGKSGYTF. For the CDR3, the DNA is TGTGCCAGCAGTTTAACCGGGACAGGGAAGTCTGGCTACACCTTC.

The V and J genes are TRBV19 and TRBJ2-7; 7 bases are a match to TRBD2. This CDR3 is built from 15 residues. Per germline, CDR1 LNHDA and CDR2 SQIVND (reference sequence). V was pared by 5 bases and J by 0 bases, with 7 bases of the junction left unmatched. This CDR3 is CASSRGGGSSYEQYF. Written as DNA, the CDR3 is TGTGCCAGTAGTCGCGGGGGTGGAAGCTCCTACGAGCAGTACTTC.

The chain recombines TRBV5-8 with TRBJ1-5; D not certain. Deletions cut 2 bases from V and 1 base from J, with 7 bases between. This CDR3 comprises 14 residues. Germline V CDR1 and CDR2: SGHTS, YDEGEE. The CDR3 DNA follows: TGTGCCAGCAGCTTTGGTGGCAGCAATCAGCCCCAGCATTTT. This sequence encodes CASSFGGSNQPQHF.

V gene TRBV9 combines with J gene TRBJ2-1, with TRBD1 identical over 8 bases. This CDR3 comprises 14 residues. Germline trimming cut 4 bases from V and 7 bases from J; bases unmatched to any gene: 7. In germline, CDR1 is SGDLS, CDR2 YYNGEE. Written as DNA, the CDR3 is TGTGCCAGCAGCCAATTGACAGGGGTGAATGAGCAGTTCTTC. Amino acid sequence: CASSQLTGVNEQFF.

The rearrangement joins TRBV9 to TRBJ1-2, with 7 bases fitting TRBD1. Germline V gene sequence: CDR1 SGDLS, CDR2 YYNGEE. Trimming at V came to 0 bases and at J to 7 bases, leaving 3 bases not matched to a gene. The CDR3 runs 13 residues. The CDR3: CASSVGQGVGYTF. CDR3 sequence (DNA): TGTGCCAGCAGCGTAGGACAGGGTGTTGGCTACACCTTC. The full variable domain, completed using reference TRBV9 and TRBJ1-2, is DSGVTQTPKHLITATGQRVTLRCSPRSGDLSVYWYQQSLDQGLQFLIQYYNGEERAKGNILERFSAQQFPDLHSELNLSSLELGDSALYFCASSVGQGVGYTFGSGTRLTVV.

In nucleotides, the CDR3 is TGTGCCAGCAGTTCGACCGGGGACTTAACACCCCTCCACTTT. This codes for CASSSTGDLTPLHF. This rearrangement joins TRBV2 to TRBJ1-6, with a tentative D call TRBD1 (5 bases). This CDR3 comprises 14 residues. Deletions cut 5 bases from V and 11 bases from J, with 16 bases between. From germline, CDR1 is SNHLY and CDR2 FYNNEI.

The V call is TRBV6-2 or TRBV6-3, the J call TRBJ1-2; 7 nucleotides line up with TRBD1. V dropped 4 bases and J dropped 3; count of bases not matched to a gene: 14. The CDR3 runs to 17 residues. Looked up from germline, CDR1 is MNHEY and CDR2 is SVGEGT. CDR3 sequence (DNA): TGTGCCAGCAGTTCCCACGCTGACGGACAGGCCGACTATGGCTACACCTTC. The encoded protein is CASSSHADGQADYGYTF.

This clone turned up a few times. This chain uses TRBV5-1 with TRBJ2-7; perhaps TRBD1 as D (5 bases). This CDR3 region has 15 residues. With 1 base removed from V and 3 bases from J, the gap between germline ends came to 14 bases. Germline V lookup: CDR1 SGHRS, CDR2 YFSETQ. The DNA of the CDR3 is TGCGCCAGCAGCTTGAGTCAGGGAAAGGTCTACGAGCAGTACTTC. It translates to CASSLSQGKVYEQYF. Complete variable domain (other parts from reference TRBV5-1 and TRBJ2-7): KAGVTQTPRYLIKTRGQQVTLSCSPISGHRSVSWYQQTPGQGLQFLFEYFSETQRNKGNFPGRFSGRQFSNSRSEMNVSTLELGDSALYLCASSLSQGKVYEQYFGPGTRLTVT.

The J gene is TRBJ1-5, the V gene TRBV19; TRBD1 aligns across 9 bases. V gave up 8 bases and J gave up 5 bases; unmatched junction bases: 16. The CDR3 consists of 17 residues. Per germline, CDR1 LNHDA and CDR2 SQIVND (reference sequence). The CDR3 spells CASGSTFWDREHQPQHF. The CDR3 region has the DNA TGTGCCAGTGGATCGACTTTCTGGGACAGGGAACATCAGCCCCAGCATTTT.

The CDR3 is CATSRVTLEDTQYF. CDR3 DNA: TGTGCCACCAGCCGCGTCACACTAGAAGATACGCAGTATTTT. The gene calls are TRBV15 and TRBJ2-3; weak D call: TRBD2 (5 bases). Germline V CDR1 and CDR2: LNHNV, YYDKDF (reference sequence). The CDR3 has 14 amino acids. V lost 5 bases and J 5 bases, leaving 14 bases between the germline ends.

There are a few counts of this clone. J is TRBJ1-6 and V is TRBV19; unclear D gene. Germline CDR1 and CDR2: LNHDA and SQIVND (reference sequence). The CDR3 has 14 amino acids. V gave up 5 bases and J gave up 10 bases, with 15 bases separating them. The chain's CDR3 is CASSVRLMLSPLHF. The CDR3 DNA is TGTGCCAGTAGTGTGCGGCTGATGTTATCACCCCTCCACTTT.

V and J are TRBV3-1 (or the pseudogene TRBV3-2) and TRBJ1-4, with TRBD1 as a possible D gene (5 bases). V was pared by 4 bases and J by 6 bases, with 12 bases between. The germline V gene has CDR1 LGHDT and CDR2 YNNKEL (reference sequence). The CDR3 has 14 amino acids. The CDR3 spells CASSRRGGDEKLFF. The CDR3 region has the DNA TGTGCCAGCAGCCGCCGCGGGGGGGATGAAAAACTGTTTTTT.

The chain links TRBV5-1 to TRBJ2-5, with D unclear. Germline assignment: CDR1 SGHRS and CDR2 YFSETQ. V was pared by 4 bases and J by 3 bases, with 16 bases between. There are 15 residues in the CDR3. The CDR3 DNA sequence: TGCGCCAGCAGCCCCTCGAGTGGGCTTAAAGAGACCCAGTACTTC. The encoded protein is CASSPSSGLKETQYF.